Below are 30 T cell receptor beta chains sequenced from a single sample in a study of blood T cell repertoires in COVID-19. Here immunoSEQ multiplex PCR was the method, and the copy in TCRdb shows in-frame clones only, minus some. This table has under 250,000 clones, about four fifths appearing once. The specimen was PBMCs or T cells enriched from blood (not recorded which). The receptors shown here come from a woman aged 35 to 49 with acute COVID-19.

The CDR3 region is CASSLSLGQYLTASYNEQFF. The CDR3 DNA reads TGTGCCAGCAGTTTATCGTTGGGACAGTATCTGACCGCGTCCTACAATGAGCAGTTCTTC. The chain couples TRBV27 to TRBJ2-1; 7 bases map to TRBD1. CDR3 length equals 20 residues. V dropped 0 bases and J dropped 1; count of bases not matched to a gene: 15. From germline, CDR1 is MNHEY and CDR2 SMNVEV (reference sequence).

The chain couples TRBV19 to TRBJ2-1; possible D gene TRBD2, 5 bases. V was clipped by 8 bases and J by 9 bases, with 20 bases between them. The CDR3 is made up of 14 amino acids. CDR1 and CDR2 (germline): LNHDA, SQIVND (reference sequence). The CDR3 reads CASHRGPQPGEQFF. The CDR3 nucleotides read TGTGCCAGTCATAGAGGGCCGCAGCCAGGTGAGCAGTTCTTC.

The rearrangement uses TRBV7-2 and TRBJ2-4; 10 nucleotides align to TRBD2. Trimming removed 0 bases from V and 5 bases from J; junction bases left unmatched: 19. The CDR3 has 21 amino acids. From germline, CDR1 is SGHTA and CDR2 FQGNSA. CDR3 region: CASSLAPPLAGQAGGENIQYF. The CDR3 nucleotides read TGTGCCAGCAGCTTAGCCCCTCCGCTAGCGGGTCAAGCGGGGGGGGAAAACATTCAGTACTTC.

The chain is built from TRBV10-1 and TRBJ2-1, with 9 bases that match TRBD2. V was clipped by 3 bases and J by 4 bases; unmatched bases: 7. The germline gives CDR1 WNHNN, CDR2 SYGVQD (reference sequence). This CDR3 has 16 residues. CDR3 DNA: TGCGCCAGCAGTGATATGCGGGGGGGTACATACAATGAGCAGTTCTTC. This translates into CASSDMRGGTYNEQFF.

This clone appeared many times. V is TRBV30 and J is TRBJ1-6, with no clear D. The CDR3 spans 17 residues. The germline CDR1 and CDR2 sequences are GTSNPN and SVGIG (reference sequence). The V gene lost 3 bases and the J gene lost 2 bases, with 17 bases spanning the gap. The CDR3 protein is CAWSLDSSKAYNSPLHF. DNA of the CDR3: TGTGCCTGGAGCCTAGACTCCTCGAAGGCCTATAATTCACCCCTCCACTTT.

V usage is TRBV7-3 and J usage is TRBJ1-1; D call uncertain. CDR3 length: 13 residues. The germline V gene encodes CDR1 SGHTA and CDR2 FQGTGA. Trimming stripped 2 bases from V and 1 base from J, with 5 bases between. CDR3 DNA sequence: TGTGCCAGCAGCTTATACGGGAACACTGAAGCTTTCTTT. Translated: CASSLYGNTEAFF.

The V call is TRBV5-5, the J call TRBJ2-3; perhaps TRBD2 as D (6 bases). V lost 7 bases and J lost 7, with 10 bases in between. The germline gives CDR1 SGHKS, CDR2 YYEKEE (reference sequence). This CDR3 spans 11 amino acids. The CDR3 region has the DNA TGTGCCAGCTCCCGGGAGAATACGCAGTATTTT. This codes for CASSRENTQYF.

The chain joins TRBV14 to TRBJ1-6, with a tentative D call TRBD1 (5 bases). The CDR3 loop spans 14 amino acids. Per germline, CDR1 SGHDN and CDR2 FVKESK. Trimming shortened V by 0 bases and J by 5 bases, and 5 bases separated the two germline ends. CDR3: CASSQETDNSPLHF. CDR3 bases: TGTGCCAGCAGCCAAGAGACAGATAATTCACCCCTCCACTTT.

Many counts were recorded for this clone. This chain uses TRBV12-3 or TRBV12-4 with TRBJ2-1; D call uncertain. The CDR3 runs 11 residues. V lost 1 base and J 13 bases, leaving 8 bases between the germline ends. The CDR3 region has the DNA TGTGCCAGCAGTTTAGGAGAATCCCAGTTCTTC. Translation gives CASSLGESQFF.

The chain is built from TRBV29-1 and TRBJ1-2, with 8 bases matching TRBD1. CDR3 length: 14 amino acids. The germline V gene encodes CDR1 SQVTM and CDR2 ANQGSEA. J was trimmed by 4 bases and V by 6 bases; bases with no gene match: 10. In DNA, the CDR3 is TGCAGCGTAGACTCAGGGGGCGAGGGCTATGGCTACACCTTC. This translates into CSVDSGGEGYGYTF.

The CDR3 DNA reads as TGTGCCAGTAGTATACAGGGGGCGTTGGGTTATGGCTACACCTTC. Protein: CASSIQGALGYGYTF. The V call is TRBV19, the J call TRBJ1-2, with TRBD1 identical over 8 bases. CDR3 size: 15 residues. V lost 2 bases and J lost 5; bases outside the gene matches: 7. From germline, CDR1 is LNHDA and CDR2 SQIVND (reference sequence).

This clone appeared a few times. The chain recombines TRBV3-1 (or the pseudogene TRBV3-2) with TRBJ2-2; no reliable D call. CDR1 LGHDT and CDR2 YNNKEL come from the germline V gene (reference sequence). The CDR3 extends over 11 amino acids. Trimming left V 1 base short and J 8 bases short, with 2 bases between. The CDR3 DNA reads TGTGCCAGCAGCCAAGCTGGGGAGCTGTTTTTT. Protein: CASSQAGELFF.

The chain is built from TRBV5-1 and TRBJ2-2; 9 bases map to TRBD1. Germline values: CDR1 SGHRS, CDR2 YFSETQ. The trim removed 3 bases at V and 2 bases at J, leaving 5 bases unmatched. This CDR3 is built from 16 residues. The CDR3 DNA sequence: TGCGCCAGCAGCTGGGGGACAGGGCAAAACACCGGGGAGCTGTTTTTT. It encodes CASSWGTGQNTGELFF.

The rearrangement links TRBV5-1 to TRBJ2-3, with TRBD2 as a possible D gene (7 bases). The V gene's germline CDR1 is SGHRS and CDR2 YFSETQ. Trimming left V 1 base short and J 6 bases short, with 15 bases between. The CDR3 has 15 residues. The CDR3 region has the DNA TGCGCCAGCAGCTTGTCGGGGGGCAGAGCTGATACGCAGTATTTT. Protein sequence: CASSLSGGRADTQYF.

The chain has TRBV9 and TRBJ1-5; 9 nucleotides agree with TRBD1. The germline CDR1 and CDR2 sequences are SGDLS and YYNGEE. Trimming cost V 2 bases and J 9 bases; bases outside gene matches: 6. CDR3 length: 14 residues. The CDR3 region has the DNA TGTGCCAGCAGCGTCGGCACAGGGGGCTTGCCCCAGCATTTT. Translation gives CASSVGTGGLPQHF.

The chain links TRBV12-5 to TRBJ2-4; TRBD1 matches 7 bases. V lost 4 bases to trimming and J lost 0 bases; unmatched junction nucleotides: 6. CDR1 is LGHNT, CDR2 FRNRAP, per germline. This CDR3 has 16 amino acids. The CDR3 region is CASGSDRRLAKNIQYF. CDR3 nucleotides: TGTGCTAGTGGTTCGGACAGGCGCCTAGCCAAAAACATTCAGTACTTC.

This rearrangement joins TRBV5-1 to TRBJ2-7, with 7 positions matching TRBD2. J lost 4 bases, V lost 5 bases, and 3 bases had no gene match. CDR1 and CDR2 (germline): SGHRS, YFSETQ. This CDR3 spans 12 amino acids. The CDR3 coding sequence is TGCGCCAGCAGGCGGGGGATATACGAGCAGTACTTC. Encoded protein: CASRRGIYEQYF.

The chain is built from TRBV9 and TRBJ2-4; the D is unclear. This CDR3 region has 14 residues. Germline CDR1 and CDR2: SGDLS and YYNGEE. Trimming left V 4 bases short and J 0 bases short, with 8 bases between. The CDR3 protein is CASSITPAKNIQYF. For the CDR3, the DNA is TGTGCCAGCAGCATTACACCAGCCAAAAACATTCAGTACTTC.

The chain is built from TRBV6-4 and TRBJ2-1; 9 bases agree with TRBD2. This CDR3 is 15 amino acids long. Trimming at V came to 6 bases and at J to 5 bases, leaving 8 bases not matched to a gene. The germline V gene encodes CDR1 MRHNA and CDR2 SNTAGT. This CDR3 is CASSLSGTSHNEQFF. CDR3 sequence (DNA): TGTGCCAGCAGCTTGTCCGGGACTAGCCACAATGAGCAGTTCTTC.

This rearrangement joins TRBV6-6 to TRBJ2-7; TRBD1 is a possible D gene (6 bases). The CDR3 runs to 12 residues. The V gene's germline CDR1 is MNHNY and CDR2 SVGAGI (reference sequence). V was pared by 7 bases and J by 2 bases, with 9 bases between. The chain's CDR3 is CASMDSPYEQYF. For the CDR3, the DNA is TGTGCCAGCATGGACAGCCCCTACGAGCAGTACTTC.

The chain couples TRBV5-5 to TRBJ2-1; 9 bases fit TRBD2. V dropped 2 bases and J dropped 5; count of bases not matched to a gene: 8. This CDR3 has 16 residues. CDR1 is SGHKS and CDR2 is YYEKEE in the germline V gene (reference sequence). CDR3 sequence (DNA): TGTGCCAGCAGCTTCGGGTCACTAGCGGGCGACAATGAGCAGTTCTTC. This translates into CASSFGSLAGDNEQFF.

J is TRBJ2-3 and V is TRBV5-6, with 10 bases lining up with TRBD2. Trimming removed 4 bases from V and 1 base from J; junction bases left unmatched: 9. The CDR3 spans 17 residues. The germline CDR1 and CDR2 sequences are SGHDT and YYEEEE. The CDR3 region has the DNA TGTGCCAGCAGCCCTCTGCCGCTAGCGGGGGGCACAGATACGCAGTATTTT. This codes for CASSPLPLAGGTDTQYF.

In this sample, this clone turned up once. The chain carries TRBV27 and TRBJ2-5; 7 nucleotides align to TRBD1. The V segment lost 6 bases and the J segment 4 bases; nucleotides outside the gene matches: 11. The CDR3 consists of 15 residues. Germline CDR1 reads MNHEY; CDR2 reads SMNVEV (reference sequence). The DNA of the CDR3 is TGTGCCAGCAGCTTGCTCGACAGGGTCGGAGAGACCCAGTACTTC. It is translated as CASSLLDRVGETQYF.

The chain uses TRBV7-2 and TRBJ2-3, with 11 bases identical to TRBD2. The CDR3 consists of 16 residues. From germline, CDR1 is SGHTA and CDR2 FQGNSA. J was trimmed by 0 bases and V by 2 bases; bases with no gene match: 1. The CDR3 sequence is CASSLRLAGSTDTQYF. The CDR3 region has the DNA TGTGCCAGCAGCTTAAGACTAGCGGGGAGCACAGATACGCAGTATTTT. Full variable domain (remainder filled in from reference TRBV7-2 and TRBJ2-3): GAGVSQSPSNKVTEKGKDVELRCDPISGHTALYWYRQSLGQGLEFLIYFQGNSAPDKSGLPSDRFSAERTGGSVSTLTIQRTQQEDSAVYLCASSLRLAGSTDTQYFGPGTRLTVL.

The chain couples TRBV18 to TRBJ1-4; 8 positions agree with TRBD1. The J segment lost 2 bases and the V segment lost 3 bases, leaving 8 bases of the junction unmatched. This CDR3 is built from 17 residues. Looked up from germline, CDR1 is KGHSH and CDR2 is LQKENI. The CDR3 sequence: CASSPPGQGATNEKLFF. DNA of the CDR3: TGTGCCAGCTCACCTCCCGGACAGGGAGCGACTAATGAAAAACTGTTTTTT.

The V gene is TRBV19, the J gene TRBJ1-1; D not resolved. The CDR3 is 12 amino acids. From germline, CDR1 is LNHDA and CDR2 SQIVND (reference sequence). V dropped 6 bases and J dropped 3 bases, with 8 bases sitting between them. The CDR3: CASRKEYTEAFF. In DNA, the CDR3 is TGTGCCAGTAGGAAGGAGTACACTGAAGCTTTCTTT.

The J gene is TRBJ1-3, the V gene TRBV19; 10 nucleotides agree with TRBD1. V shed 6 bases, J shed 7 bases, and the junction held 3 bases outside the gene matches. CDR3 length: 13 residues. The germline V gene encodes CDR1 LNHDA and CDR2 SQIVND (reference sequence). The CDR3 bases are TGTGCCAGTAGACGGGACAGGGGCAACACCATATATTTT. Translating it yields CASRRDRGNTIYF.

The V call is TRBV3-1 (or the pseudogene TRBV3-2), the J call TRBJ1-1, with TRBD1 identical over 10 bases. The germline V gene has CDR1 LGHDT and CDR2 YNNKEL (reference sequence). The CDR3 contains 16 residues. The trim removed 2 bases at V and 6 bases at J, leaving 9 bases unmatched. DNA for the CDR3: TGTGCCAGCAGCCAAAGACAGGGGGCTCAAGGGGCTGAAGCTTTCTTT. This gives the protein CASSQRQGAQGAEAFF.

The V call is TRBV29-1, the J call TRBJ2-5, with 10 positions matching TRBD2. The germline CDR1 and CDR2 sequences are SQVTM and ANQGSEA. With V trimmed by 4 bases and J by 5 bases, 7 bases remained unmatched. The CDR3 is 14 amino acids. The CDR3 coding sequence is TGCAGCGTTGGCGTTAGCGGGAGGTTCGAGACCCAGTACTTC. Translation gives CSVGVSGRFETQYF.

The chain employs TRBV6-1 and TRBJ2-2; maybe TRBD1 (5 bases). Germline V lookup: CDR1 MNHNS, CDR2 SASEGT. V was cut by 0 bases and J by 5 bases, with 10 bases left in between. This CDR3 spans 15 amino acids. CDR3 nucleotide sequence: TGTGCCAGCAGTGAAGCGAGGCAGGGTACCGGGGAGCTGTTTTTT. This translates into CASSEARQGTGELFF.